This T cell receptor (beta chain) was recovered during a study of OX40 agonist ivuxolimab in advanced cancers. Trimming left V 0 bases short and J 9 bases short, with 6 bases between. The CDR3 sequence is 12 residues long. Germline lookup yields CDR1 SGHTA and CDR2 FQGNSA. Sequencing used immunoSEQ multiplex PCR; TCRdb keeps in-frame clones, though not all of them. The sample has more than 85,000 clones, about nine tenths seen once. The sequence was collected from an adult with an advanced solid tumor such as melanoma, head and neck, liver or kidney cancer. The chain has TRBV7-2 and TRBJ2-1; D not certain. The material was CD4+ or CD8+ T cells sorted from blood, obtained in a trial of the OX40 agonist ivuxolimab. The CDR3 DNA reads TGTGCCAGCAGCTTAGCGGGCTTTGAGCAGTTCTTC. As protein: CASSLAGFEQFF.